This TCR beta chain comes out of a study of naive and memory T cell subsets. Cells stained for CD3, CD4, CD8, CD45RA and CD27 were sorted into four subsets. An equimolar mix of two oligonucleotides served as the beta constant-region primer for TRBC1 and TRBC2. The ligated cDNA underwent four PCR rounds using SP2 and nested alpha and beta constant-region primers. TCRdb redid the calling of the UMI-ligation and nested PCR reads with MiXCR, one entry per CDR3 protein. The repertoire holds 150,000 or so distinct CDR3 sequences, about 23% seen once, with approximately 0.1% in the top ten. Study findings and constraints: Naive and memory repertoire findings lacked a ground truth for validation. Possibly reflecting memory cells re-expressing CD45RA, a few larger clonotypes occurred in naive repertoires, especially CD8.

Comments on this clonotype: Its antigen is not identified.

J was trimmed by 2 bases and V by 4 bases; bases with no gene match: 11. The CDR3 runs 20 residues. The specimen sequenced was naive CD4+ T cells from blood. The receptor was derived from a human donor in good health. The chain uses TRBV12-3 or TRBV12-4 and TRBJ2-1, with 16 bases aligning to TRBD2. The CDR3 reads CASSSWGTSGRVPPYNEQFF. CDR3 nucleotides: TGTGCCAGCAGTTCCTGGGGGACTAGCGGGAGGGTACCACCCTACAATGAGCAGTTCTTC.